A single sample is the source of the 10 T cell receptor beta chains below, sequenced in a study of Ad26.COV2.S vaccination and SARS-CoV-2 variants. TCRdb keeps only in-frame clones here, not all; method: immunoSEQ multiplex PCR. The profile shows hundreds of thousands of clones, roughly 90% of them singletons. Treatment indicated: about 20 received Ad26.COV2.S at low or high dose, single or two shots; roughly five received placebo; per-sample allocation not given. After the first vaccine or placebo injection, samples were drawn on day 63. Sequencing was performed on peripheral blood, taken in a trial of Ad26.COV2.S vaccine versus placebo. The receptors stem from a person between 18 and 59 years old who received the Ad26.COV2.S COVID-19 vaccine or a placebo.

The rearrangement links TRBV7-2 to TRBJ2-2, with a tentative D call TRBD2 (6 bases). The V end was cut by 4 bases, the J end by 2 bases, with 11 bases between. Germline V gene lookup returns CDR1 SGHTA and CDR2 FQGNSA. The CDR3 totals 15 residues. CDR3 amino acids: CASSSSGFNTGELFF. CDR3 nucleotides: TGTGCCAGCAGCTCAAGCGGGTTCAACACCGGGGAGCTGTTTTTT. Looking up the rest from reference TRBV7-2 and TRBJ2-2 gives the full variable domain: GAGVSQSPSNKVTEKGKDVELRCDPISGHTALYWYRQSLGQGLEFLIYFQGNSAPDKSGLPSDRFSAERTGGSVSTLTIQRTQQEDSAVYLCASSSSGFNTGELFFGEGSRLTVL.

The chain has TRBV4-3 and TRBJ2-1; 7 nucleotides align to TRBD2. V lost 4 bases, J lost 1 base, and 1 base stayed unmatched. The CDR3 contains 14 residues. CDR1 and CDR2 from the germline V gene are LGHNA and YSLEER. The CDR3 DNA reads as TGCGCCAGCAGCCGGGGGGGATCCTACAATGAGCAGTTCTTC. This codes for CASSRGGSYNEQFF.

This clone has only one observation. The CDR3 loop is CASSPLAGDYEQYF. The CDR3 DNA sequence: TGTGCCAGCAGCCCACTAGCGGGGGACTACGAGCAGTACTTC. V is TRBV11-2 and J is TRBJ2-7; 11 bases agree with TRBD2. Germline CDR1 and CDR2: SGHAT and FQNNGV. V was pared by 5 bases and J by 3 bases, with 3 bases of the junction left unmatched. The CDR3 length is 14 residues. The whole variable domain, filled in from reference TRBV11-2 and TRBJ2-7, reads EAGVAQSPRYKIIEKRQSVAFWCNPISGHATLYWYQQILGQGPKLLIQFQNNGVVDDSQLPKDRFSAERLKGVDSTLKIQPAKLEDSAVYLCASSPLAGDYEQYFGPGTRLTVT.

V gene TRBV7-2 combines with J gene TRBJ2-2, with no clear D. Per germline, CDR1 SGHTA and CDR2 FQGNSA. Trimming left V 4 bases short and J 1 base short, with 16 bases between. The CDR3 runs to 17 residues. Written as DNA, the CDR3 is TGTGCCAGCAGCTCCCGCGACGGGCAGGTGAACACCGGGGAGCTGTTTTTT. Translating gives CASSSRDGQVNTGELFF. Drawing the rest from reference TRBV7-2 and TRBJ2-2, the complete variable domain is GAGVSQSPSNKVTEKGKDVELRCDPISGHTALYWYRQSLGQGLEFLIYFQGNSAPDKSGLPSDRFSAERTGGSVSTLTIQRTQQEDSAVYLCASSSRDGQVNTGELFFGEGSRLTVL.

The V gene is TRBV6-5, the J gene TRBJ1-1; D uncertain. This CDR3 comprises 13 residues. Per the germline V gene, CDR1 is MNHEY and CDR2 is SVGAGI. V lost 6 bases, J lost 0 bases, and 8 bases lay in between. The CDR3 nucleotides read TGTGCCAGCAGACCAGACATGAACACTGAAGCTTTCTTT. It codes for CASRPDMNTEAFF.

The rearrangement links TRBV14 to TRBJ2-5; the match to TRBD2 covers 7 bases. CDR3 length equals 15 residues. Looked up from germline, CDR1 is SGHDN and CDR2 is FVKESK. V lost 4 bases and J lost 4; bases outside the gene matches: 9. CDR3 sequence (DNA): TGTGCCAGCAGCCGGAGAGGTGGGAGGGGAGAGACCCAGTACTTC. Amino acid sequence: CASSRRGGRGETQYF.

The CDR3 DNA reads TGCGCCAGCAGCTCCCGGCAGGGTACCGGGGAGCTGTTTTTT. It encodes CASSSRQGTGELFF. The chain employs TRBV5-1 and TRBJ2-2, with a tentative D call TRBD1 (5 bases). CDR3 length: 14 residues. V was clipped by 3 bases and J by 5 bases, with 11 bases between them. Germline V gives CDR1 SGHRS, CDR2 YFSETQ.

The chain combines TRBV6-5 with TRBJ1-1; D gene unclear. Per the germline V gene, CDR1 is MNHEY and CDR2 is SVGAGI. V shed 7 bases and J shed 0 bases, with 6 bases lying between them. There are 12 residues in the CDR3. CDR3: CASNSLNTEAFF. The DNA for the CDR3 is TGTGCCAGCAACAGCTTGAACACTGAAGCTTTCTTT.

The chain is built from TRBV30 and TRBJ2-7, with 10 positions matching TRBD1. The germline gives CDR1 GTSNPN, CDR2 SVGIG (reference sequence). This CDR3 has 14 residues. With 4 bases clipped from V and 4 bases from J, the junction kept 7 bases outside the gene matches. CDR3 protein: CAWKVRTGGYEQYF. For the CDR3, the DNA is TGTGCCTGGAAGGTTCGGACAGGGGGATACGAGCAGTACTTC.

The sample holds one count of this clone. This chain connects TRBV19 to TRBJ1-1; D uncertain. Deletions cut 7 bases from V and 0 bases from J, with 18 bases between. Germline loops: CDR1 LNHDA, CDR2 SQIVND (reference sequence). There are 16 residues in the CDR3. CDR3 in DNA: TGTGCCAGTAACAAGGTGGGTCGGTTCATGAACACTGAAGCTTTCTTT. Protein: CASNKVGRFMNTEAFF.